This TCR beta chain was identified during a study of cytomegalovirus exposure and HLA in healthy donors. Study-wide background: Early released data had around 89 million unique TCRs, all coming from HLA-typed donors. Study outcomes and limitations: Follow-up analysis found HLA locus-dependent TCR association rates, highest for DRB1 and lowest for HLA-C. Most CMV-associated TCR beta chains were later found to appear HLA-restricted. It was reported that TCR beta sequences correctly inferred the HLA-A and HLA-B alleles for most subjects.

V lost 4 bases and J 5 bases, leaving 14 bases between the germline ends. This CDR3 is 14 amino acids long. Germline lookup yields CDR1 SGHDN and CDR2 FVKESK. Remarks on this clone: What it recognizes is unknown.

The PCR ran on 60 Vbeta and 13 Jbeta primers. Repertoires were generated with immunoSEQ multiplex PCR, while TCRdb's copy carries only in-frame clones and drops some. The sample includes 90,000 to 120,000 clones, roughly 80% seen only once; the top ten take 2% to 2.5%. The sample was PBMCs. This TCR derives from a man aged 30-40 years in good health and CMV-seronegative. This chain joins TRBV14 and TRBJ1-1; no clear D. The CDR3 nucleotides read TGTGCCAGCAGCCGTCGGGGTTTGGGGACTGAAGCTTTCTTT. The encoded protein is CASSRRGLGTEAFF. The full variable domain, rest sourced from reference TRBV14 and TRBJ1-1, is EAGVTQFPSHSVIEKGQTVTLRCDPISGHDNLYWYRRVMGKEIKFLLHFVKESKQDESGMPNNRFLAERTGGTYSTLKVQPAELEDSGVYFCASSRRGLGTEAFFGQGTRLTVV.